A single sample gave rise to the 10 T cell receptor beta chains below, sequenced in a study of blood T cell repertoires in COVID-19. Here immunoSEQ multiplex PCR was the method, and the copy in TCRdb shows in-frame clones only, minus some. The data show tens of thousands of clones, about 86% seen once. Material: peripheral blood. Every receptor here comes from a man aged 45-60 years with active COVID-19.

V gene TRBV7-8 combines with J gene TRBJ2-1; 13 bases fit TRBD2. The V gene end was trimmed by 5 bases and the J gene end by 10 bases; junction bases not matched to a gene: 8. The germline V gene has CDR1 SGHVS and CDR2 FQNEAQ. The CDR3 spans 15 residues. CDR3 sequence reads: CASSRGGLAGEEQFF. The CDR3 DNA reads TGTGCCAGCAGCCGAGGAGGACTAGCGGGGGAGGAGCAGTTCTTC.

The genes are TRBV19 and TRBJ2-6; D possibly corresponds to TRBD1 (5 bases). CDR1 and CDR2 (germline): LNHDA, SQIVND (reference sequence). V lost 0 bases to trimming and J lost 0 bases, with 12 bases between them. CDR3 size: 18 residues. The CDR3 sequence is CASSIDRVPLSGANVLTF. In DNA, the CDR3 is TGTGCCAGTAGTATAGACAGGGTACCCCTCTCTGGGGCCAACGTCCTGACTTTC.

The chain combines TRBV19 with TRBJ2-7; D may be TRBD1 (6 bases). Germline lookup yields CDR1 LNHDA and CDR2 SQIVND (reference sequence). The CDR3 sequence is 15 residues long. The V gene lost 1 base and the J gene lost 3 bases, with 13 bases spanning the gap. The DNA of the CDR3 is TGTGCCAGTAGTATAGCCCCAGGGGTGGACTACGAGCAGTACGTC. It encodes CASSIAPGVDYEQYV.

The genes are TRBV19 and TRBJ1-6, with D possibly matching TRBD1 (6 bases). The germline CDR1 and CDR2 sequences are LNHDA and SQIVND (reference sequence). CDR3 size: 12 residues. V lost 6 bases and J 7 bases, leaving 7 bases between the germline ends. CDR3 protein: CASRDRNSPLHF. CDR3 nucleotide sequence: TGTGCCAGTAGGGACAGAAATTCACCCCTCCACTTT.

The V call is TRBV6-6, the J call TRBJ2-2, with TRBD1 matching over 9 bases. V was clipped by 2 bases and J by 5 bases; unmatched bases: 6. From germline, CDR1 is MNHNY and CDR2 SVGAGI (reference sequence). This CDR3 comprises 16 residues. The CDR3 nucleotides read TGTGCCAGCAGTTACCCTAGGACAGGGGCAACCGGGGAGCTGTTTTTT. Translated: CASSYPRTGATGELFF.

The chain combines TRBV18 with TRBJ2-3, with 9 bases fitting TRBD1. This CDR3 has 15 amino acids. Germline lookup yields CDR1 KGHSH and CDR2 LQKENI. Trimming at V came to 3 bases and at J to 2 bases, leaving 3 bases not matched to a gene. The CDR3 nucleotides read TGTGCCAGCTCACCCGGACAGGGGTTCACAGATACGCAGTATTTT. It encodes CASSPGQGFTDTQYF.

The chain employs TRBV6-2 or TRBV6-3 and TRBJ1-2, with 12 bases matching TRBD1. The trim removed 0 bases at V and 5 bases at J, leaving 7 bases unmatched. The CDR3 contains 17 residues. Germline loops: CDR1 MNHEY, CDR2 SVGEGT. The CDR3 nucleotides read TGTGCCAGCAGTTACTCGACCGGGACAGGGGGCGCATATGGCTACACCTTC. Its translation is CASSYSTGTGGAYGYTF.

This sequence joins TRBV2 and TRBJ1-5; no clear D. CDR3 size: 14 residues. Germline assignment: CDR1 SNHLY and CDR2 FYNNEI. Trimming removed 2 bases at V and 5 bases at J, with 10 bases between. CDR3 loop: CASSESSVYQPQHF. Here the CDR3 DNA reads TGTGCCAGCAGTGAATCCAGTGTCTATCAGCCCCAGCATTTT. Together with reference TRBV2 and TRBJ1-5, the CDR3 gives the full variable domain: EPEVTQTPSHQVTQMGQEVILRCVPISNHLYFYWYRQILGQKVEFLVSFYNNEISEKSEIFDDQFSVERPDGSNFTLKIRSTKLEDSAMYFCASSESSVYQPQHFGDGTRLSIL.

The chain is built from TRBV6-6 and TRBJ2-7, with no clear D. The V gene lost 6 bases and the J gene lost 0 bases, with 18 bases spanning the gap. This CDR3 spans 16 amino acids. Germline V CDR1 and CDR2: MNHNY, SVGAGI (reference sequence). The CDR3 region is CASSRPPEMSSYEQYF. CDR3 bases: TGTGCCAGCAGCCGCCCACCCGAAATGAGCTCCTACGAGCAGTACTTC.

This CDR3 is CASSITPGYSPETQYF. Written as DNA, the CDR3 is TGTGCCAGCAGCATAACACCGGGATACTCACCAGAGACCCAGTACTTC. The rearrangement uses TRBV3-1 (or the pseudogene TRBV3-2) and TRBJ2-5; possibly TRBD2 for D (5 bases). The CDR3 length is 16 residues. The germline CDR1 and CDR2 sequences are LGHDT and YNNKEL (reference sequence). Trimming stripped 5 bases from V and 4 bases from J, with 20 bases between.